This T cell receptor beta chain was profiled in a study of cytomegalovirus exposure and HLA in healthy donors. Comments on this clone: Its target is not known.

Study-wide points: Per published reports, the classifier diagnosed cytomegalovirus status with high specificity and sensitivity. Among TCR beta chains, those listed as cytomegalovirus-associated numbered over 150. Rarity held for most TCR sequences, but there were some public TCRs that occurred in many donors.

Sequencing was performed with immunoSEQ multiplex PCR; in TCRdb, only in-frame clones are kept and a portion is missing. The table lists 98,000 or so clones, 70% to 90% of them singletons. The V gene lost 5 bases and the J gene lost 2 bases, with 18 bases spanning the gap. The CDR3 extends over 17 amino acids. Germline CDR1 is LNHDA and CDR2 is SQIVND (reference sequence). This rearrangement joins TRBV19 to TRBJ1-4, with TRBD1 as a possible D gene (5 bases). This receptor was obtained from a young woman in good health and CMV-seronegative. The sequenced material came from PBMCs. Here the CDR3 reads CASSFNSRGGTNEKLFF. The DNA of the CDR3 is TGTGCCAGTAGTTTTAATAGTAGGGGAGGCACTAATGAAAAACTGTTTTTT.